This T cell receptor (beta chain) was recorded in a study of glioma-infiltrating T cells. This clonotype was picked up many times. TCR alpha and beta CDR3 regions were amplified from RNA using iRepertoire nested multiplex PCR. Using its own MiXCR run on the multiplex PCR reads, TCRdb lists one record per CDR3 protein. The sample shows about 180,000 distinct CDR3 sequences, more than 35% of them seen only once. CDR3 length equals 15 residues. V was shortened by 6 bases and J by 4 bases, with 16 bases between the two germline ends. Germline assignment: CDR1 MRHNA and CDR2 SNTAGT. The sample consisted of glioma tissue, nonneoplastic brain tissue, or PBMCs (not recorded which). The sequence was obtained from a human donor with low-grade glioma or glioblastoma, undergoing nonglioma brain surgery, or in good health (not recorded which). This rearrangement joins TRBV6-4 to TRBJ2-1, with D possibly being TRBD1 (6 bases). In nucleotides, the CDR3 is TGTGCCAGCAGAGAAGGGGGACACCAGTACAATGAGCAGTTCTTC. This codes for CASREGGHQYNEQFF.